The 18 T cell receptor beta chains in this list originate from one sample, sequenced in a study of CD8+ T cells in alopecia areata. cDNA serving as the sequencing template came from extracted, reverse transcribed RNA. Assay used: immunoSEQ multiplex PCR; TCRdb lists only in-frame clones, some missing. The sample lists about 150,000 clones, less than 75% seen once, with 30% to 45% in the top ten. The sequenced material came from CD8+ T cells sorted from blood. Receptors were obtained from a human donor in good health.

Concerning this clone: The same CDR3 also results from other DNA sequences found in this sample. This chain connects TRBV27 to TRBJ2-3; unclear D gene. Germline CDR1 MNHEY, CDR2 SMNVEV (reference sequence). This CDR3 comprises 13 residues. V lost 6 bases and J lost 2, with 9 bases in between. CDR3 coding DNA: TGTGCCAGCAGCCTGGGTTTCACAGATACGCAGTATTTT. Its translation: CASSLGFTDTQYF.

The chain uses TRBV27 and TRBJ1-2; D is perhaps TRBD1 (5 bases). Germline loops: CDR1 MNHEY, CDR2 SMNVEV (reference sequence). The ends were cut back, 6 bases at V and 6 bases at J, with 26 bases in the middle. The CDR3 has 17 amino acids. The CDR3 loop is CASSPGLNPLRGNGYTF. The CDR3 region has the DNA TGTGCCAGCAGCCCGGGACTTAACCCACTCCGCGGCAATGGCTACACCTTC.

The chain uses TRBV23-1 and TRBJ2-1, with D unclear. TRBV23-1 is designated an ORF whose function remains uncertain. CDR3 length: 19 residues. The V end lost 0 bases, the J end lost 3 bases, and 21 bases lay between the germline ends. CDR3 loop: CASSQSIVRRWFVYNEQFF. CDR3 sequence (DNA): TGCGCCAGCAGTCAATCGATTGTCCGTCGATGGTTCGTCTACAATGAGCAGTTCTTC.

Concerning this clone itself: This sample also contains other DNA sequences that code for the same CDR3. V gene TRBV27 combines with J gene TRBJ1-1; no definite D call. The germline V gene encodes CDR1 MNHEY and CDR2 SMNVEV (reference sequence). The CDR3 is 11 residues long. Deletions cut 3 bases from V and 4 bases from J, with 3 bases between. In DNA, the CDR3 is TGTGCCAGCAGTTTCGGCACTGAAGCTTTCTTT. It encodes CASSFGTEAFF.

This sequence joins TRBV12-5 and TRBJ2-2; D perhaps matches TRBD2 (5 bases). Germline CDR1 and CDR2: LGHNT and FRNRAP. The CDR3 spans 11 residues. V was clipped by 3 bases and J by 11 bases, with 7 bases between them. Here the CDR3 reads CASGFGGELFF. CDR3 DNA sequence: TGTGCTAGTGGTTTCGGAGGAGAGCTGTTTTTT.

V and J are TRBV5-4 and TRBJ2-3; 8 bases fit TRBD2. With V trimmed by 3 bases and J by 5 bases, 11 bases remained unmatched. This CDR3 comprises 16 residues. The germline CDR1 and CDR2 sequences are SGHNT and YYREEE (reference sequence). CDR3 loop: CASSSPASGRGDTQYF. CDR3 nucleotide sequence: TGTGCCAGCAGCTCCCCGGCTAGCGGGCGAGGAGATACGCAGTATTTT.

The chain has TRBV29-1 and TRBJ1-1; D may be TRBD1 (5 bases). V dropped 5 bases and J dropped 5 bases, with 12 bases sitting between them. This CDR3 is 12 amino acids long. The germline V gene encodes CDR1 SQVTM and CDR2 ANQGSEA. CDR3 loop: CSVSGTRTEAFF. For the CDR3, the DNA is TGCAGCGTTTCCGGGACCCGGACTGAAGCTTTCTTT.

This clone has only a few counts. In DNA, the CDR3 is TGTGCCACCAGCAGAGTGTCCGGGGACAGTGGGGAGCTGTTTTTT. Amino acids: CATSRVSGDSGELFF. This chain joins TRBV15 and TRBJ2-2, with 7 bases lining up with TRBD1. The CDR3 totals 15 residues. V dropped 1 base and J dropped 8; count of bases not matched to a gene: 7. Germline values: CDR1 LNHNV, CDR2 YYDKDF (reference sequence).

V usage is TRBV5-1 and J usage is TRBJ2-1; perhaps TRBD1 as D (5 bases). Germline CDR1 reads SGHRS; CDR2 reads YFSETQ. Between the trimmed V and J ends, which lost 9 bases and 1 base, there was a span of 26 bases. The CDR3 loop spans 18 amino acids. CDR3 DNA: TGCGCCACCAGGCCGCGGCCCCAAGGGGCTCGATCCTACAATGAGCAGTTCTTC. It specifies CATRPRPQGARSYNEQFF. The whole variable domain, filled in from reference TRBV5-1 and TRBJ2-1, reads KAGVTQTPRYLIKTRGQQVTLSCSPISGHRSVSWYQQTPGQGLQFLFEYFSETQRNKGNFPGRFSGRQFSNSRSEMNVSTLELGDSALYLCATRPRPQGARSYNEQFFGPGTRLTVL.

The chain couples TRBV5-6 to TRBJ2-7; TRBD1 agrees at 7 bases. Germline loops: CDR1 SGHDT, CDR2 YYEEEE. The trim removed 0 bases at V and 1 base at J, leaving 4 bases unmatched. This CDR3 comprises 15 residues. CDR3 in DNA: TGTGCCAGCAGCTTGGTGGGGACAGAATCCTACGAGCAGTACTTC. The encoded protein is CASSLVGTESYEQYF.

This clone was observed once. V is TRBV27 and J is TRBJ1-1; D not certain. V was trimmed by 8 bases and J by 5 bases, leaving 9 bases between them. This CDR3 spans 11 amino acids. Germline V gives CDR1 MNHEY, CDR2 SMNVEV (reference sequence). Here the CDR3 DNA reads TGTGCCAGCTCCCGGGGTACTGAAGCTTTCTTT. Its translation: CASSRGTEAFF.

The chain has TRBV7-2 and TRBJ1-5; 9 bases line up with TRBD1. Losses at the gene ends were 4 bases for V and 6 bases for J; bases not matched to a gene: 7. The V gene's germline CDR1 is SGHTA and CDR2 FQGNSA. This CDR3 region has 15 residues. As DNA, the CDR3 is TGTGCCAGCAGCTCCGGGGACAGGGTCGTTCAGCCCCAGCATTTT. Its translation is CASSSGDRVVQPQHF.

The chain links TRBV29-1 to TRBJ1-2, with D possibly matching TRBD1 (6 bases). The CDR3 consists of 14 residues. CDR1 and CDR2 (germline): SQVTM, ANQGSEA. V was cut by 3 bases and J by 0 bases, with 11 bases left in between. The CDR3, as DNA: TGCAGCGTTGATGCCAGGGGCCCTAACTATGGCTACACCTTC. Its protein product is CSVDARGPNYGYTF.

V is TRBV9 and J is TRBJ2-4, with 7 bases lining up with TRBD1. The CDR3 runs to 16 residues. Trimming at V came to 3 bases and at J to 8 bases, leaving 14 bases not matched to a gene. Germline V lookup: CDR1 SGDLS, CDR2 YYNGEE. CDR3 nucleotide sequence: TGTGCCAGCAGCGACGACCCGACAGGGCGGATGGACATTCAGTACTTC. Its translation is CASSDDPTGRMDIQYF.

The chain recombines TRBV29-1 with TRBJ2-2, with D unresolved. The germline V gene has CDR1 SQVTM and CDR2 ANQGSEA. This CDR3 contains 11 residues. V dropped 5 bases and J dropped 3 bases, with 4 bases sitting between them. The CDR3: CSVWYTGELFF. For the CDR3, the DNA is TGCAGCGTTTGGTACACCGGGGAGCTGTTTTTT.

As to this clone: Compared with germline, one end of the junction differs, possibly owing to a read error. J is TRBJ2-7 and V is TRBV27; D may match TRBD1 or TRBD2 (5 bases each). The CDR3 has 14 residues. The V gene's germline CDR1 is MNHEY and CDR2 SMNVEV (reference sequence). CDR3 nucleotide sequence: TGTGCCAGCAGTTTATCGCAAACTGGGACGGAACCGAACTTC. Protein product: CASSLSQTGTEPNF.

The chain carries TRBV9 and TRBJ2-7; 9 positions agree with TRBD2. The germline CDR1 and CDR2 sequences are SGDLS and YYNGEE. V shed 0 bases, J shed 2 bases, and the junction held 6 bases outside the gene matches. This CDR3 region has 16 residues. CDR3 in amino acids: CASSVGGSGSPYEQYF. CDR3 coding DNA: TGTGCCAGCAGCGTAGGTGGTAGCGGGAGCCCCTACGAGCAGTACTTC.

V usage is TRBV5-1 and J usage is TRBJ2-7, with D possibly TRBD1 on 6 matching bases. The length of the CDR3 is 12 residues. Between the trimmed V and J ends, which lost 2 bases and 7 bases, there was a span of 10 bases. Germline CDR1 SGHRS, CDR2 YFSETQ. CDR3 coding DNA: TGCGCCAGCAGCTTATCAGGGGCTGAGCAGTACTTC. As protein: CASSLSGAEQYF.